This TCR beta chain was recorded in a study of CD8+CD57+ T cells in acquired aplastic anemia. Patients chosen for sequencing had CD8+CD57+ cells that had expanded, as shown by flow cytometry. Profiling of TCR beta VDJ combinations and CDR3 sequences used genomic DNA as template. TCRdb independently ran MiXCR on the reads; one entry per CDR3 protein. Of under 200,000 distinct CDR3 sequences in the sample, roughly 43% were seen once. This clonotype appeared once. Germline CDR1 KGHDR, CDR2 SFDVKD. The V and J ends lost 3 bases and 7 bases, in that order; junction bases with no gene match: 5. The length of the CDR3 is 14 residues.

The sequence was collected from a human donor with aplastic anemia. This chain links TRBV24-1 with TRBJ2-1; 7 bases are shared with TRBD2. Input material: sorted CD4+, CD8+, or CD8+CD57+ T cells (not recorded which) from PBMCs. CDR3 in DNA: TGTGCCACCAGTGATGGGGGGGTTTCAAATGAGCAGTTCTTC. Protein: CATSDGGVSNEQFF.